This T cell receptor beta chain stems from a study of tumor and adjacent non-tumor tissue in lung cancer. Study details: Patients were aged roughly 30 to 76, ten or so men and roughly 5 women, stage I to III. Overall study results and limits: Tumor TCR diversity, when higher, was linked to shorter survival.

Three rounds of nested PCR, following a modified ARM-PCR protocol, produced the TCRbeta library. MiXCR was run by TCRdb on the multiplex PCR reads, yielding one entry per CDR3 protein. The sample records tens of thousands of distinct CDR3 sequences, approximately 60% being singletons. RNA was extracted from bulk tissue without any cell sorting. Distant lung tissue was collected more than 3 cm away from the tumor edge. By sample fraction, this clonotype is medium-sized (0.01 to 0.1%). What it binds is unknown. This CDR3 is built from 13 residues. Germline CDR1 SGHAT, CDR2 FQNNGV. Trimming removed 6 bases at V and 5 bases at J, with 13 bases between.

Input material: distant non-tumor lung tissue. This chain uses TRBV11-2 with TRBJ1-2, with a tentative D call TRBD1 (5 bases). This TCR came from a woman aged 40 to 50 with non-small cell lung cancer. The CDR3 nucleotides read TGTGCCAGCAGTTCCGGGGGTGGTTATGGCTACACCTTC. The encoded protein is CASSSGGGYGYTF.